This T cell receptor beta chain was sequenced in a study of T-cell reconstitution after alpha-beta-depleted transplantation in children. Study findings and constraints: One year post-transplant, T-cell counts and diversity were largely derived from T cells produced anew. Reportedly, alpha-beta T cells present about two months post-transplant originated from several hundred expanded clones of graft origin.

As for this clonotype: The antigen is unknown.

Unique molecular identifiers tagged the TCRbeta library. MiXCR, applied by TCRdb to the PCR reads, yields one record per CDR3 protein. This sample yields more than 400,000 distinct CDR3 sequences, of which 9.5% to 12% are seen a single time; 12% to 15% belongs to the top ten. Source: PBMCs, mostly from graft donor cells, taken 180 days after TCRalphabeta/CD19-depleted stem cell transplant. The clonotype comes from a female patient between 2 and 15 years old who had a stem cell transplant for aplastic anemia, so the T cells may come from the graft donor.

The CDR3, as DNA: TGCAGTGCTCTCACCGGGACTAGACTTAATGAGCAGTTCTTC. Protein: CSALTGTRLNEQFF. The rearrangement links TRBV20-1 to TRBJ2-1; TRBD2 agrees at 8 bases. The V gene's germline CDR1 is DFQATT and CDR2 SNEGSKA (reference sequence). V lost 5 bases, J lost 7 bases, and 10 bases stayed unmatched. The CDR3 length is 14 residues.